A selection of T cell receptor beta chains follows, all from one sample in a study of blood T cells in healthy people across ages. MiXCR was run by TCRdb on the 5' RACE reads, yielding one entry per CDR3 protein. Found here are about 1,400,000 distinct CDR3 sequences, 42% of them singletons; the top ten hold around 8%. Sequencing used blood. The origin of the receptors is a woman younger than 35 in good health. Both conserved end residues are part of each CDR3. The D gene is left open where the match is weak.

d_call j_call v_call cdr3_aa
. TRBJ2-1 TRBV5-1 CASSSRSGGAGGTNEQFF
. TRBJ1-2 TRBV29-1 CSVEVVVAYGYTF
. TRBJ1-5 TRBV7-9 CASSLALYGEINQPQHF
. TRBJ2-3 TRBV20-1 CSAKQGRGVTDTQYF
TRBD2 TRBJ2-5 TRBV4-2 CASSRDVSGGYNEQYF
TRBD2 TRBJ2-5 TRBV20-1 CSARGGGTSGSQETQYF
. . TRBV14 CASSQGGGTSYEQYF
TRBD2 TRBJ2-1 TRBV27 CASSPPGAGDEQFF
TRBD2 TRBJ2-7 TRBV7-9 CASSMTSGSYGQYF
. TRBJ1-2 TRBV4-1 CASSQDPAHYGYTF
TRBD2 TRBJ2-7 TRBV3-1 CASSQRGTRGLNEQYF
. TRBJ2-3 TRBV6-6 CASSPDRNLADTQYF
. TRBJ2-3 TRBV28 CASSKLVPDTQYF
. TRBJ1-2 TRBV20-1 CSARRQSPYGYTF
TRBD1 TRBJ1-2 TRBV4-1 CASSQRDRRGYTF
. TRBJ2-7 TRBV20-1 CSARGPWPSPYEQYF
. TRBJ1-2 TRBV6-5 CASSRRASAHYGYTF
TRBD1 TRBJ1-1 TRBV29-1 CSGCRDSNTEAFF
. TRBJ2-3 TRBV12-3/TRBV12-4 CASSLVRIEPDTQYF
. TRBJ1-2 TRBV6-5 CASSTPRGAHYGYTF
TRBD1 TRBJ1-1 TRBV6-1 CASTVVGTGTLRSTEAFF
. TRBJ2-5 TRBV5-1 CASGEQTQYF
. TRBJ2-3 TRBV2 CASSPSRGGQYF
TRBD2 TRBJ2-3 TRBV20-1 CSATGGLFTDTQYF
. TRBJ2-1 TRBV20-1 CSARSWGGESYNEQFF
. TRBJ1-6 TRBV20-1 CSAREGPDSPLHF
. TRBJ2-4 TRBV15 CATSRGGGVQYF
. TRBJ1-2 TRBV12-3/TRBV12-4 CASRPQGRYGYTF